This T cell receptor beta chain was sequenced for a study of cytomegalovirus exposure and HLA in healthy donors. Vbeta (60) and Jbeta (13) primers were used in the PCR. Assay: immunoSEQ multiplex PCR; the TCRdb copy retains only in-frame clones and omits some. The sample holds under 150,000 clones, under 85% seen once. Germline CDR1 and CDR2: SQVTM and ANQGSEA. This CDR3 has 17 amino acids. V shed 0 bases and J 2 bases; nucleotides not matched to a gene: 9. Material for sequencing was PBMCs. The V and J genes are TRBV29-1 and TRBJ2-5, with 10 bases fitting TRBD1. This clonotype was sampled from a man in his late teens or twenties in good health and CMV-seronegative. The CDR3 is CSVEDPKEDRGQETQYF. Here the CDR3 DNA reads TGCAGCGTTGAAGATCCGAAAGAGGACAGGGGGCAAGAGACCCAGTACTTC.